This T cell receptor beta chain was found in a study of radiotherapy plus CTLA-4 blockade in lung cancer. The CDR3 is 14 amino acids. The germline CDR1 and CDR2 sequences are SGHRS and YFSETQ. With 5 bases clipped from V and 8 bases from J, the junction kept 9 bases outside the gene matches. Assay: immunoSEQ multiplex PCR; the TCRdb copy retains only in-frame clones and omits some. This table holds about 43,000 clones, about 67% found once. The receptor was isolated from a human donor with non-small cell lung cancer who had a partial response to radiotherapy plus ipilimumab. The chain recombines TRBV5-1 with TRBJ2-1, with 8 bases that match TRBD2. Sequencing used peripheral blood, obtained from a patient treated with radiotherapy plus ipilimumab. CDR3 DNA sequence: TGCGCCAGCAGTTCCGGGACTAGACCCGATGAGCAGTTCTTC. Encoded protein: CASSSGTRPDEQFF.